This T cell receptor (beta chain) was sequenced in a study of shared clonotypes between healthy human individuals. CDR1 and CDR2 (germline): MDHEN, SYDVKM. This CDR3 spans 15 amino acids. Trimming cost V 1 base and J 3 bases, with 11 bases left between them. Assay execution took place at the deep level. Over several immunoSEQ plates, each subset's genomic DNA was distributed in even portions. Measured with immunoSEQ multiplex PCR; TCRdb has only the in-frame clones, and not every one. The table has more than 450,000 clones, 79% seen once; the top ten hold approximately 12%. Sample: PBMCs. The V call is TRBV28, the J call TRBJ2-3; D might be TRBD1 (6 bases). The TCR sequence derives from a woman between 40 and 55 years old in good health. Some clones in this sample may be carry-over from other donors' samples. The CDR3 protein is CASSLFGQGTDTQYF. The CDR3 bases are TGTGCCAGCAGTTTATTCGGTCAGGGGACAGATACGCAGTATTTT.